The clone carrying this T cell receptor beta chain was found a few times. Its antigen is undetermined. These data belong to a study of T-cell memory formation after mild COVID-19. In the study overall: TCR clusters were mostly donor specific.

Overall study results and limits: Cross-reactive memory apparently joined, as some responding clones appeared in pre-infection memory. A balance of CD4 and CD8 characterized clones contracting day 15 to 85, whereas later expanders leaned CD4+. The second-wave clones peaking on day 37 were not confirmed as SARS-CoV-2-specific.

In TCRdb, the 5' RACE reads were re-called with MiXCR into one record per CDR3 protein. This sample carries around 340,000 distinct CDR3 sequences, over 10% of them seen once, and the ten largest clones take about 22%. The CDR3 is made up of 15 amino acids. Germline CDR1 is SGHRS and CDR2 is YFSETQ. The V and J ends lost 0 bases and 3 bases, in that order; junction bases with no gene match: 4. This chain connects TRBV5-1 to TRBJ2-3, with 7 positions matching TRBD2. The sequence came from a man younger than 35 who had mild COVID-19 (a few samples of this study predate the infection). Cell type and time point are not known. The sample comprised PBMCs or a T cell subset sorted from them (not recorded which). CDR3 DNA: TGCGCCAGCAGCTTGGAGCTAGCGGTTACAGATACGCAGTATTTT. Amino acids: CASSLELAVTDTQYF.